These 23 T cell receptor beta chains came from one sample sequenced in a study of blood T cell repertoires in COVID-19. The method was immunoSEQ multiplex PCR; TCRdb's version includes in-frame clones alone and lacks a portion of them. The sample lists roughly 90,000 clones; 80% were seen once. The sequencing sample was made of peripheral blood. Every receptor here comes from a woman aged 70 to 79 with acute or convalescent COVID-19.

The chain couples TRBV7-2 to TRBJ2-3; D unresolved. Germline-derived CDR1 and CDR2 are SGHTA and FQGNSA. Trimming cost V 1 base and J 0 bases, with 8 bases left between them. CDR3 length equals 15 residues. Written as DNA, the CDR3 is TGTGCCAGCAGCTTAGATCGAACTAGCACAGATACGCAGTATTTT. Protein sequence: CASSLDRTSTDTQYF.

The chain recombines TRBV6-5 with TRBJ1-2; possible D gene TRBD1, 6 bases. V was clipped by 6 bases and J by 3 bases, with 14 bases between them. The CDR3 spans 14 residues. CDR1 is MNHEY, CDR2 SVGAGI, per germline. CDR3 nucleotide sequence: TGTGCCAGCAGGGCCGGGACATCTTACTATGGCTACACCTTC. This sequence encodes CASRAGTSYYGYTF.

This rearrangement joins TRBV28 to TRBJ2-2; TRBD1 aligns across 11 bases. The ends lost 4 bases at V and 3 bases at J; junction bases unmatched: 4. The CDR3 contains 16 residues. Per germline, CDR1 MDHEN and CDR2 SYDVKM. The CDR3 here is CASSSRDRGDTGELFF. DNA for the CDR3: TGTGCCAGCAGTTCCCGGGACAGGGGGGACACCGGGGAGCTGTTTTTT.

V and J are TRBV6-1 and TRBJ2-1; tentative D call: TRBD1 (5 bases). CDR1 is MNHNS, CDR2 SASEGT, per germline. Deletions cut 1 base from V and 5 bases from J, with 9 bases between. The CDR3 is 14 residues long. CDR3 DNA: TGTGCCAGCAGTGAAGGGGGCACCCACAATGAGCAGTTCTTC. Its protein is CASSEGGTHNEQFF.

V is TRBV19 and J is TRBJ1-1; the D is unclear. This CDR3 contains 15 residues. Germline values: CDR1 LNHDA, CDR2 SQIVND (reference sequence). Trimming removed 1 base from V and 1 base from J, with 10 bases in between. The CDR3 loop is CASSIGGIPNTEAFF. The CDR3 DNA reads TGTGCCAGTAGTATAGGTGGCATACCGAACACTGAAGCTTTCTTT.

CDR3 region: CASNRNGLSQETQYF. The CDR3 region has the DNA TGTGCCAGCAACAGAAACGGACTTTCGCAAGAGACCCAGTACTTC. This chain joins TRBV6-5 and TRBJ2-5; TRBD2 might be the D (5 bases). CDR1 MNHEY and CDR2 SVGAGI come from the germline V gene. The CDR3 is made up of 15 amino acids. The ends were cut back, 7 bases at V and 2 bases at J, with 17 bases in the middle.

The chain joins TRBV4-2 to TRBJ1-2, with D uncertain. The CDR3 is made up of 15 amino acids. From germline, CDR1 is LGHNA and CDR2 YNFKEQ. V lost 0 bases to trimming and J lost 4 bases, with 12 bases between them. The CDR3 loop reads CASSQDWAETYGYTF. Written as DNA, the CDR3 is TGTGCCAGCAGCCAAGATTGGGCAGAAACCTATGGCTACACCTTC.

The chain employs TRBV29-1 and TRBJ1-2; D is ambiguous. V lost 2 bases and J lost 4, with 8 bases in between. This CDR3 is 12 amino acids long. Germline V CDR1 and CDR2: SQVTM, ANQGSEA. In DNA form, the CDR3 reads TGCAGCGTTGAACACACCTCCTATGGCTACACCTTC. This encodes CSVEHTSYGYTF. The whole variable domain, filled in from reference TRBV29-1 and TRBJ1-2, reads SAVISQKPSRDICQRGTSLTIQCQVDSQVTMMFWYRQQPGQSLTLIATANQGSEATYESGFVIDKFPISRPNLTFSTLTVSNMSPEDSSIYLCSVEHTSYGYTFGSGTRLTVV.

The chain couples TRBV10-3 to TRBJ1-3, with a possible D match to TRBD1 (6 bases). This CDR3 comprises 12 residues. Trimming took off 6 bases at V and 3 bases at J, with 6 bases between the two ends. Germline values: CDR1 ENHRY, CDR2 SYGVKD. The CDR3 reads CAIRDSGNTIYF. CDR3 bases: TGTGCCATCAGGGACAGTGGAAACACCATATATTTT.

This sequence joins TRBV24-1 and TRBJ2-3; TRBD2 might be the D (6 bases). V lost 6 bases, J lost 2 bases, and 14 bases lay in between. The germline CDR1 and CDR2 sequences are KGHDR and SFDVKD. The CDR3 extends over 15 amino acids. The CDR3 region has the DNA TGTGCCACCAGTTCCCGGGACTCACTCACAGATACGCAGTATTTT. Amino acids: CATSSRDSLTDTQYF.

The chain couples TRBV3-1 (or the pseudogene TRBV3-2) to TRBJ1-1; no clear D. From germline, CDR1 is LGHDT and CDR2 YNNKEL (reference sequence). This CDR3 comprises 18 residues. The V end lost 2 bases, the J end lost 0 bases, and 19 bases lay between the germline ends. CDR3 DNA: TGTGCCAGCAGCCAATTTCATCAATCGGTTCTCATGAACACTGAAGCTTTCTTT. This translates into CASSQFHQSVLMNTEAFF.

The chain is built from TRBV30 and TRBJ2-5, with TRBD2 matching 10 bases. The CDR3 covers 15 residues. Germline values: CDR1 GTSNPN, CDR2 SVGIG (reference sequence). The ends lost 1 base at V and 3 bases at J; junction bases unmatched: 5. DNA of the CDR3: TGTGCCTGGAGTGCCGGACTAGCGGTAAAAGAGACCCAGTACTTC. Protein product: CAWSAGLAVKETQYF.

This clone has only a few counts. The V call is TRBV18, the J call TRBJ2-1; maybe TRBD1 (6 bases). V was shortened by 6 bases and J by 5 bases, with 17 bases between the two germline ends. The CDR3 contains 15 residues. The V gene's germline CDR1 is KGHSH and CDR2 LQKENI. CDR3 nucleotide sequence: TGTGCCAGCTCTAATTTTGGGGACATACACAATGAGCAGTTCTTC. Encoded protein: CASSNFGDIHNEQFF.

The V call is TRBV19, the J call TRBJ2-1; D is perhaps TRBD1 (8 bases). The V and J ends lost 5 bases and 8 bases respectively, with 16 bases between them. Germline V gives CDR1 LNHDA, CDR2 SQIVND (reference sequence). CDR3 length: 14 residues. CDR3 loop: CASSYRTGRDEQFF. The CDR3 DNA is TGTGCCAGTAGTTATCGGACAGGGAGGGATGAGCAGTTCTTC.

The chain has TRBV12-5 and TRBJ2-5; D may be TRBD2 (5 bases). This CDR3 contains 12 residues. The germline V gene has CDR1 LGHNT and CDR2 FRNRAP. V lost 0 bases, J lost 7 bases, and 6 bases lay in between. As DNA, the CDR3 is TGTGCTAGTGGTTTGGTTGGAGGGACCCAGTACTTC. It specifies CASGLVGGTQYF.

The V gene is TRBV2, the J gene TRBJ2-7; D gene unclear. Trimming left V 5 bases short and J 1 base short, with 6 bases between. Looked up from germline, CDR1 is SNHLY and CDR2 is FYNNEI. This CDR3 region has 12 residues. The CDR3, as DNA: TGTGCCAGCAGTCAGGTTTCCTACGAGCAGTACTTC. Amino acids: CASSQVSYEQYF.

In its sample, this clone was seen a few times. The rearrangement joins TRBV10-3 to TRBJ2-3; 11 bases fit TRBD2. Trimming at V came to 4 bases and at J to 3 bases, leaving 6 bases not matched to a gene. Germline V lookup: CDR1 ENHRY, CDR2 SYGVKD. The CDR3 is 16 amino acids. For the CDR3, the DNA is TGTGCCATCAGTGGGGGAGGGACTAGCGGTACAGATACGCAGTATTTT. Encoded protein: CAISGGGTSGTDTQYF.

The rearrangement joins TRBV19 to TRBJ2-3; TRBD1 agrees at 8 bases. The junction had 7 bases not matched to a gene; V was cut back by 4 bases and J by 1 base. Per the germline V gene, CDR1 is LNHDA and CDR2 is SQIVND (reference sequence). The length of the CDR3 is 16 residues. The CDR3 is CASSTGAQGGTDTQYF. The CDR3, as DNA: TGTGCCAGTAGTACCGGCGCACAGGGGGGCACAGATACGCAGTATTTT.

The CDR3 bases are TGTGCCATCAGTGAGCCCTTGACAGGGGGCGGCTACGAGCAGTACTTC. The encoded protein is CAISEPLTGGGYEQYF. The rearrangement joins TRBV10-3 to TRBJ2-7; 10 bases map to TRBD1. The CDR3 contains 16 residues. V trimming: 2 bases; J trimming: 3 bases; junction bases outside the gene matches: 7. Germline assignment: CDR1 ENHRY and CDR2 SYGVKD.

The genes are TRBV6-5 and TRBJ1-1; TRBD1 matches 8 bases. V dropped 6 bases and J dropped 11; count of bases not matched to a gene: 11. Germline CDR1 MNHEY, CDR2 SVGAGI. This CDR3 has 13 residues. As DNA, the CDR3 is TGTGCCAGCAGCCTGGACAGGGATAGTTTGGCTTTCTTT. This codes for CASSLDRDSLAFF.

The chain carries TRBV5-1 and TRBJ2-1; D gene uncertain. Germline V lookup: CDR1 SGHRS, CDR2 YFSETQ. Trimming removed 0 bases from V and 3 bases from J, with 7 bases in between. The CDR3 loop spans 14 amino acids. Written as DNA, the CDR3 is TGCGCCAGCAGCTTGGTGGCAGACTACAATGAGCAGTTCTTC. Protein sequence: CASSLVADYNEQFF.

This chain links TRBV5-6 with TRBJ2-6; tentative D call: TRBD2 (6 bases). V lost 4 bases, J lost 0 bases, and 14 bases lay in between. CDR1 is SGHDT, CDR2 YYEEEE, per germline. This CDR3 is 17 amino acids long. CDR3 sequence (DNA): TGTGCCAGCAGCGGCGGGACGTGGATCTCTGGGGCCAACGTCCTGACTTTC. It yields the protein CASSGGTWISGANVLTF.

The chain combines TRBV3-1 (or the pseudogene TRBV3-2) with TRBJ1-1, with a possible D match to TRBD1 (5 bases). The germline V and J ends were trimmed by 1 base and 3 bases, with 9 bases remaining between them. Germline V gives CDR1 LGHDT, CDR2 YNNKEL (reference sequence). This CDR3 has 14 amino acids. The CDR3 DNA is TGTGCCAGCAGCCAAGCGGGGGGGGACACTGAAGCTTTCTTT. Amino acid sequence: CASSQAGGDTEAFF.